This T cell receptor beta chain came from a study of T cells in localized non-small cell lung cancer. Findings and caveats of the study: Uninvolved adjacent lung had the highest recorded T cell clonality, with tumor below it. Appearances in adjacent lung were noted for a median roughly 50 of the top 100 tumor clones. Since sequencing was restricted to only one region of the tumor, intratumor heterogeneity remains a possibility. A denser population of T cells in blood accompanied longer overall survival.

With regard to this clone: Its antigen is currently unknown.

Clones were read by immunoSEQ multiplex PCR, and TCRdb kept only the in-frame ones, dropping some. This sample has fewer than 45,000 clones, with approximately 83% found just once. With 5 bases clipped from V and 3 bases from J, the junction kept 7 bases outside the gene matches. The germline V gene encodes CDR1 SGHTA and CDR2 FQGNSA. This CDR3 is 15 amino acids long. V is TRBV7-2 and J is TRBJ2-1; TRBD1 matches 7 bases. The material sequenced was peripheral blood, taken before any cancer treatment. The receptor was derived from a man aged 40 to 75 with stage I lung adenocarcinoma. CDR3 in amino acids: CASSPGTALYNEQFF. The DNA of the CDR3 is TGTGCCAGCAGCCCCGGGACAGCCCTCTACAATGAGCAGTTCTTC.